One and the same sample provided the 17 T cell receptor beta chains below, sequenced in a study of CD8+ T cells in alopecia areata. Reverse transcribed after extraction, RNA yielded cDNA as the sequencing template. Some clones are missing from TCRdb's copy, which holds only in-frame ones; the method was immunoSEQ multiplex PCR. Of a few hundred thousand clones in the sample, about 56% were seen once. The sample was CD8+ T cells sorted from blood. The receptors here all came from a human donor in good health.

This clone has a count of ten or more. The chain is built from TRBV9 and TRBJ1-1; tentatively, D is TRBD1 (5 bases). V was pared by 2 bases and J by 1 base, with 9 bases between. This CDR3 has 14 residues. Germline lookup yields CDR1 SGDLS and CDR2 YYNGEE. The CDR3 DNA reads TGTGCCAGCAGCGTTGAGACAGCGAACACTGAAGCTTTCTTT. Protein product: CASSVETANTEAFF.

This clone was counted a few times. The rearrangement joins TRBV29-1 to TRBJ2-2, with D perhaps being TRBD1 or TRBD2 (5 bases each). Trimming removed 7 bases at V and 0 bases at J, with 15 bases between. CDR1 is SQVTM, CDR2 ANQGSEA, per germline. The CDR3 contains 15 residues. Written as DNA, the CDR3 is TGCAGCGCTAGCTATAGGGACGCGAACACCGGGGAGCTGTTTTTT. This sequence encodes CSASYRDANTGELFF.

The chain joins TRBV4-1 to TRBJ2-5; TRBD2 is a possible D gene (5 bases). Germline values: CDR1 MGHRA, CDR2 YSYEKL. The CDR3 spans 14 residues. V dropped 4 bases and J dropped 4 bases, with 13 bases sitting between them. The CDR3 sequence is CASSPRVSAETQYF. The CDR3 DNA is TGCGCCAGCAGCCCCCGGGTTAGCGCAGAGACCCAGTACTTC.

In this sample, this clone turned up a few times. The chain combines TRBV5-1 with TRBJ2-5; D is possibly TRBD2 (5 bases). The V and J ends lost 3 bases and 5 bases respectively, with 14 bases between them. Germline V gene data show CDR1 as SGHRS and CDR2 as YFSETQ. The CDR3 is 14 amino acids. The CDR3 DNA reads TGCGCCAGCAGCTCGGACTCCCCGGGGGAGACCCAGTACTTC. Encoded protein: CASSSDSPGETQYF.

The J gene is TRBJ2-1, the V gene TRBV5-4; TRBD2 agrees at 10 bases. V lost 0 bases and J lost 4; bases outside the gene matches: 1. Germline V gene data show CDR1 as SGHNT and CDR2 as YYREEE (reference sequence). This CDR3 is 15 amino acids long. The CDR3 here is CASSLVAGGYNEQFF. As DNA, the CDR3 is TGTGCCAGCAGCTTGGTAGCGGGGGGTTACAATGAGCAGTTCTTC.

This clone was seen a few times. The chain employs TRBV27 and TRBJ2-7; D unresolved. Germline values: CDR1 MNHEY, CDR2 SMNVEV (reference sequence). This CDR3 comprises 12 residues. Trimming shortened V by 5 bases and J by 3 bases, and 8 bases separated the two germline ends. As DNA, the CDR3 is TGTGCCAGCAGTCGACTGGGCTACGAGCAGTACTTC. Translated: CASSRLGYEQYF.

This clone came up a few times. The chain recombines TRBV27 with TRBJ2-3, with 8 bases identical to TRBD2. The CDR3 runs 16 residues. V lost 2 bases and J lost 0; bases outside the gene matches: 4. Germline V gene data show CDR1 as MNHEY and CDR2 as SMNVEV (reference sequence). The CDR3 reads CASSLGTRSSTDTQYF. The CDR3 bases are TGTGCCAGCAGTTTAGGGACTAGGAGTAGCACAGATACGCAGTATTTT.

This clone was counted a few times. V and J are TRBV5-1 and TRBJ2-1; the D is unclear. Trimming removed 4 bases at V and 3 bases at J, with 11 bases between. The germline V gene has CDR1 SGHRS and CDR2 YFSETQ. CDR3 size: 14 residues. The CDR3 here is CASSPTGYYNEQFF. CDR3 bases: TGCGCCAGCAGCCCCACCGGATACTACAATGAGCAGTTCTTC.

This clone has only a few counts. A read error may produce the germline difference seen at one junction end. The chain recombines TRBV29-1 with TRBJ2-5; D is unclear. Per germline, CDR1 SQVTM and CDR2 ANQGSEA. This CDR3 is built from 12 residues. CDR3 sequence: CSVEGFQETQYF. CDR3 DNA sequence: TGCAGCGTGGAAGGGTTCCAAGAGACCCAGTACTTC.

The chain is built from TRBV10-2 and TRBJ2-7; D not certain. Germline V gene data show CDR1 as WSHSY and CDR2 as SAAADI. V lost 5 bases, J lost 5 bases, and 13 bases lay in between. CDR3 size: 13 residues. CDR3 loop: CASSPVGWNEQYF. In DNA form, the CDR3 reads TGCGCCAGCAGTCCCGTAGGGTGGAACGAGCAGTACTTC.

This clone was seen a single time. V is TRBV4-1 and J is TRBJ2-3, with 12 bases that match TRBD2. The CDR3 sequence is 17 residues long. The V segment lost 1 base and the J segment 6 bases; nucleotides outside the gene matches: 8. Germline CDR1 is MGHRA and CDR2 is YSYEKL. The CDR3 DNA sequence: TGCGCCAGCAGCCAAGGGAGAGGGCTAGCGGGGGGGGATACGCAGTATTTT. Its protein is CASSQGRGLAGGDTQYF.

This clone showed up just a few times. The chain recombines TRBV10-3 with TRBJ2-1, with 10 positions matching TRBD2. The CDR3 sequence is 14 residues long. Trimming removed 6 bases from V and 3 bases from J; junction bases left unmatched: 2. Per the germline V gene, CDR1 is ENHRY and CDR2 is SYGVKD. This CDR3 reads CAISGLAVYNEQFF. The CDR3 DNA follows: TGTGCCATCAGCGGACTAGCGGTCTACAATGAGCAGTTCTTC.

This clone was seen more than once but under ten times. This sequence joins TRBV6-1 and TRBJ2-7; D is undetermined. V lost 1 base, J lost 3 bases, and 10 bases lay in between. The CDR3 runs to 14 residues. CDR1 MNHNS and CDR2 SASEGT come from the germline V gene. Here the CDR3 DNA reads TGTGCCAGCAGTGAAGGACCCATGGGCTACGAGCAGTACTTC. Its translation is CASSEGPMGYEQYF.

The chain uses TRBV2 and TRBJ2-7; D is unclear. The V and J ends lost 6 bases and 2 bases respectively, with 14 bases between them. Looked up from germline, CDR1 is SNHLY and CDR2 is FYNNEI. The CDR3 has 14 amino acids. For the CDR3, the DNA is TGTGCCAGCAGAGGATACGGGTACCCCTACGAGCAGTACTTC. It is translated as CASRGYGYPYEQYF.

This clone came up a few times. The chain combines TRBV11-2 with TRBJ2-3; D ambiguous. Germline CDR1 SGHAT, CDR2 FQNNGV. Between the trimmed V and J ends, which lost 8 bases and 6 bases, there was a span of 12 bases. The CDR3 totals 12 residues. The CDR3 DNA sequence: TGTGCCAGCTCTTTTACGGACGATACGCAGTATTTT. It codes for CASSFTDDTQYF.

This clone was seen only once. This chain uses TRBV27 with TRBJ1-2, with 9 bases fitting TRBD1. V was clipped by 6 bases and J by 4 bases; unmatched bases: 12. Germline V CDR1 and CDR2: MNHEY, SMNVEV (reference sequence). This CDR3 comprises 16 residues. The CDR3 is CASRPEGQGASYGYTF. The CDR3 DNA follows: TGTGCCAGCAGACCGGAGGGACAGGGCGCATCCTATGGCTACACCTTC.

This chain connects TRBV29-1 to TRBJ2-3; 10 bases align to TRBD2. The germline V gene has CDR1 SQVTM and CDR2 ANQGSEA. The CDR3 spans 15 residues. V shed 0 bases and J 6 bases; nucleotides not matched to a gene: 6. The CDR3 DNA follows: TGCAGCGTTGAAGACCAGCGGGGGGGCCCCGATACGCAGTATTTT. Translated: CSVEDQRGGPDTQYF.